The next 24 T cell receptor beta chains were all read from a single sample in a study of blood T cell repertoires in COVID-19. Using immunoSEQ multiplex PCR, the repertoire was profiled, and TCRdb retains in-frame clones only, with some absent. The sample holds roughly 200,000 clones, 80% to 90% seen once. Material for sequencing was peripheral blood. The receptors stem from a man aged 55 to 69 with acute or convalescent COVID-19.

The CDR3: CASSPPSQGTTEAFF. In DNA, the CDR3 is TGTGCCAGCTCACCACCGTCCCAGGGGACCACTGAAGCTTTCTTT. The chain has TRBV18 and TRBJ1-1; TRBD1 might be the D (6 bases). Per germline, CDR1 KGHSH and CDR2 LQKENI. The CDR3 runs 15 residues. The V and J ends lost 0 bases and 4 bases respectively, with 12 bases between them.

The chain is built from TRBV12-3 or TRBV12-4 and TRBJ1-2; D unresolved. This CDR3 spans 13 amino acids. The V end was cut by 3 bases, the J end by 7 bases, with 12 bases between. The CDR3: CASSFGRASGYTF. CDR3 DNA: TGTGCCAGCAGTTTCGGGAGGGCCTCTGGCTACACCTTC.

CDR3: CASSSGTYSNQPQHF. The CDR3 region has the DNA TGTGCCAGCAGTTCTGGGACTTATAGCAATCAGCCCCAGCATTTT. This rearrangement joins TRBV5-8 to TRBJ1-5; D might be TRBD1 (5 bases). CDR1 SGHTS and CDR2 YDEGEE come from the germline V gene. Deletions cut 5 bases from V and 0 bases from J, with 12 bases between. The CDR3 is 15 residues long.

V and J are TRBV24-1 and TRBJ2-1; 10 nucleotides match TRBD2. Trimming took 5 bases from V and 5 from J; bases not matched to a gene: 5. Germline CDR1 KGHDR, CDR2 SFDVKD. This CDR3 region has 15 residues. CDR3 residues: CATSGLAGEHNEQFF. The DNA for the CDR3 is TGTGCCACCAGTGGGCTAGCGGGAGAGCACAATGAGCAGTTCTTC.

This clone was seen repeatedly, ten times or more. The V call is TRBV6-5, the J call TRBJ1-2; 11 nucleotides align to TRBD1. Germline CDR1 and CDR2: MNHEY and SVGAGI. J lost 7 bases, V lost 8 bases, and 12 bases had no gene match. CDR3 length: 15 residues. CDR3 DNA: TGTGCCAGCGGGAAATCTGGACAGGGGGCGCTTGGCTACACCTTC. Protein: CASGKSGQGALGYTF.

The chain couples TRBV27 to TRBJ2-1, with D maybe TRBD2 (5 bases). The CDR3 consists of 18 residues. CDR1 and CDR2 (germline): MNHEY, SMNVEV (reference sequence). The germline V and J ends were trimmed by 2 bases and 4 bases, with 21 bases remaining between them. The CDR3 here is CASSLAPVVATVYNEQFF. CDR3 sequence (DNA): TGTGCCAGCAGTTTAGCCCCGGTCGTAGCGACCGTATACAATGAGCAGTTCTTC.

The rearrangement uses TRBV27 and TRBJ2-2, with 7 bases fitting TRBD1. This CDR3 has 14 residues. From germline, CDR1 is MNHEY and CDR2 SMNVEV (reference sequence). The V gene end was trimmed by 5 bases and the J gene end by 8 bases; junction bases not matched to a gene: 8. CDR3 bases: TGTGCCAGCAGTAATCGACAGGGTTTAGGGGAGCTGTTTTTT. It encodes CASSNRQGLGELFF.

Notes on this clone: Distinct nucleotide sequences in the sample also encode this CDR3. The chain recombines TRBV7-9 with TRBJ1-1, with D unresolved. CDR1 SEHNR and CDR2 FQNEAQ come from the germline V gene (reference sequence). The CDR3 has 13 amino acids. Trimming pared 5 bases from V and 0 bases from J, leaving 7 bases between. CDR3 DNA sequence: TGTGCCAGCAGCCCACAGCTGAACACTGAAGCTTTCTTT. Its translation: CASSPQLNTEAFF. Using reference TRBV7-9 and TRBJ1-1 for the parts outside the CDR3, the full variable domain is DTGVSQNPRHKITKRGQNVTFRCDPISEHNRLYWYRQTLGQGPEFLTYFQNEAQLEKSRLLSDRFSAERPKGSFSTLEIQRTEQGDSAMYLCASSPQLNTEAFFGQGTRLTVV.

This sequence joins TRBV5-1 and TRBJ2-2, with 10 bases lining up with TRBD2. The trim removed 4 bases at V and 2 bases at J, leaving 5 bases unmatched. The CDR3 runs to 16 residues. Germline V CDR1 and CDR2: SGHRS, YFSETQ. In nucleotides, the CDR3 is TGCGCCAGCAGCATCGGGACTAGCGTAAACACCGGGGAGCTGTTTTTT. Protein product: CASSIGTSVNTGELFF. Combining the CDR3 with reference TRBV5-1 and TRBJ2-2 gives the whole variable domain KAGVTQTPRYLIKTRGQQVTLSCSPISGHRSVSWYQQTPGQGLQFLFEYFSETQRNKGNFPGRFSGRQFSNSRSEMNVSTLELGDSALYLCASSIGTSVNTGELFFGEGSRLTVL.

The chain uses TRBV23-1 and TRBJ2-2; 8 bases match TRBD1. TRBV23-1 is given ORF status, its function remaining uncertain. The CDR3 contains 13 residues. V lost 9 bases, J lost 6 bases, and 6 bases stayed unmatched. This CDR3 is CARGDRGAGELFF. The DNA for the CDR3 is TGCGCCAGGGGCGACAGGGGCGCCGGGGAGCTGTTTTTT.

The chain recombines TRBV5-1 with TRBJ1-1, with a possible D match to TRBD1 (5 bases). This CDR3 comprises 14 residues. With 0 bases removed from V and 5 bases from J, the gap between germline ends came to 11 bases. The V gene's germline CDR1 is SGHRS and CDR2 YFSETQ. The CDR3 loop is CASSLGQGGTEAFF. CDR3 coding DNA: TGCGCCAGCAGCTTGGGGCAGGGAGGGACTGAAGCTTTCTTT.

J is TRBJ1-1 and V is TRBV15; the D is unclear. The CDR3 has 13 amino acids. V was shortened by 6 bases and J by 1 base, with 9 bases between the two germline ends. Looked up from germline, CDR1 is LNHNV and CDR2 is YYDKDF (reference sequence). The CDR3 region has the DNA TGTGCCACCAGGAGCGGTACGAACACTGAAGCTTTCTTT. Protein: CATRSGTNTEAFF.

This chain uses TRBV3-1 (or the pseudogene TRBV3-2) with TRBJ2-7, with a weak D call TRBD2 (5 bases). Germline CDR1 reads LGHDT; CDR2 reads YNNKEL (reference sequence). The V end lost 0 bases, the J end lost 2 bases, and 17 bases lay between the germline ends. CDR3 length: 17 residues. This CDR3 reads CASSQESPADVTYEQYF. CDR3 DNA sequence: TGTGCCAGCAGCCAAGAATCCCCAGCGGACGTAACCTACGAGCAGTACTTC.

The genes are TRBV29-1 and TRBJ1-3; D might be TRBD1 (6 bases). The V gene lost 6 bases and the J gene lost 4 bases, with 16 bases spanning the gap. The germline CDR1 and CDR2 sequences are SQVTM and ANQGSEA. The CDR3 loop spans 14 amino acids. CDR3 sequence reads: CSVEGGLAGNTIYF. CDR3 nucleotides: TGCAGCGTCGAGGGGGGACTAGCGGGAAACACCATATATTTT.

The chain has TRBV18 and TRBJ1-2, with TRBD1 as a possible D gene (5 bases). Germline V gene lookup returns CDR1 KGHSH and CDR2 LQKENI. This CDR3 comprises 14 residues. V gave up 6 bases and J gave up 2 bases, with 13 bases separating them. The CDR3 DNA reads as TGTGCCAGCTCCATGGCGGGGCGCAACTATGGCTACACCTTC. Protein sequence: CASSMAGRNYGYTF.

The V and J genes are TRBV6-2 or TRBV6-3 and TRBJ1-1; 8 nucleotides match TRBD1. The CDR3 length is 14 residues. The germline gives CDR1 MNHEY, CDR2 SVGEGT. Unmatched junction bases numbered 11, after V lost 8 bases and J lost 6 bases. The chain's CDR3 is CASGPQGEWAEAFF. In DNA form, the CDR3 reads TGTGCCAGCGGCCCACAGGGGGAGTGGGCTGAAGCTTTCTTT.

The genes are TRBV4-1 and TRBJ2-7; D perhaps matches TRBD2 (6 bases). Germline V gene sequence: CDR1 MGHRA, CDR2 YSYEKL. This CDR3 spans 16 amino acids. Trimming took off 1 base at V and 4 bases at J, with 17 bases between the two ends. CDR3 residues: CASSQAPVADIYEQYF. CDR3 coding DNA: TGCGCCAGCAGCCAAGCGCCGGTAGCGGACATATACGAGCAGTACTTC.

This clone was seen only a few times. The chain carries TRBV6-1 and TRBJ1-5; D is uncertain. This CDR3 region has 15 residues. CDR1 and CDR2 from the germline V gene are MNHNS and SASEGT. Trimming stripped 1 base from V and 4 bases from J, with 11 bases between. CDR3 amino acids: CASSEGVGRNQPQHF. In nucleotides, the CDR3 is TGTGCCAGCAGTGAAGGTGTAGGGAGAAATCAGCCCCAGCATTTT.

The genes are TRBV11-3 and TRBJ2-4, with D possibly being TRBD1 (6 bases). V lost 1 base to trimming and J lost 8 bases, with 15 bases between them. Germline V lookup: CDR1 SGHNT, CDR2 YENEEA. The CDR3 sequence is 15 residues long. This CDR3 reads CASSLGQGKGDIQYF. The DNA of the CDR3 is TGTGCCAGCAGCTTAGGGCAGGGCAAGGGGGACATTCAGTACTTC. Drawing the rest from reference TRBV11-3 and TRBJ2-4, the complete variable domain is EAGVVQSPRYKIIEKKQPVAFWCNPISGHNTLYWYLQNLGQGPELLIRYENEEAVDDSQLPKDRFSAERLKGVDSTLKIQPAELGDSAVYLCASSLGQGKGDIQYFGAGTRLSVL.

The chain is built from TRBV29-1 and TRBJ2-1, with 8 bases identical to TRBD2. Per germline, CDR1 SQVTM and CDR2 ANQGSEA. V was clipped by 2 bases and J by 9 bases; unmatched bases: 9. The CDR3 length is 14 residues. The CDR3 region has the DNA TGCAGCGTTGAATTCATAGCGGGAAAGACTGAGCAGTTCTTC. Amino acids: CSVEFIAGKTEQFF.

This clone showed up just a few times. The rearrangement joins TRBV6-5 to TRBJ1-1; D unclear. CDR1 and CDR2 (germline): MNHEY, SVGAGI. The length of the CDR3 is 14 residues. With 5 bases removed from V and 0 bases from J, the gap between germline ends came to 10 bases. The CDR3 protein is CASSKSSMNTEAFF. CDR3 nucleotide sequence: TGTGCCAGCAGTAAGAGCTCCATGAACACTGAAGCTTTCTTT.

The genes are TRBV18 and TRBJ2-7; D not certain. The ends were cut back, 0 bases at V and 6 bases at J, with 12 bases in the middle. CDR1 KGHSH and CDR2 LQKENI come from the germline V gene. The CDR3 covers 14 residues. The CDR3 here is CASSPPTHPSEQYF. In DNA, the CDR3 is TGTGCCAGCTCACCACCCACTCACCCCTCCGAGCAGTACTTC. The variable domain in full, with the rest retrieved from reference TRBV18 and TRBJ2-7, is NAGVMQNPRHLVRRRGQEARLRCSPMKGHSHVYWYRQLPEEGLKFMVYLQKENIIDESGMPKERFSAEFPKEGPSILRIQQVVRGDSAAYFCASSPPTHPSEQYFGPGTRLTVT.

The chain recombines TRBV7-6 with TRBJ1-5, with D perhaps matching TRBD1 (5 bases). The ends were cut back, 3 bases at V and 7 bases at J, with 10 bases in the middle. The CDR3 spans 13 residues. Per germline, CDR1 SGHVS and CDR2 FNYEAQ. CDR3: CASSFRDWQPQHF. CDR3 bases: TGTGCCAGCAGCTTCCGGGACTGGCAGCCCCAGCATTTT.

J is TRBJ2-2 and V is TRBV27; 9 bases are shared with TRBD1. The CDR3 is 14 residues long. J lost 4 bases, V lost 6 bases, and 3 bases had no gene match. The V gene's germline CDR1 is MNHEY and CDR2 SMNVEV (reference sequence). The CDR3 DNA follows: TGTGCCAGCAGGGGACAGGGTCGCACCGGGGAGCTGTTTTTT. Encoded protein: CASRGQGRTGELFF.